The TCR beta chain under discussion was sequenced for a study of monozygotic twins with cystic fibrosis. Measured with immunoSEQ multiplex PCR; TCRdb has only the in-frame clones, and not every one. Seen here are around 21,000 clones, 87% observed once, and the top ten hold under 1.5%. A remark on this clone: What it binds is unknown.

Findings and limits, study-wide: Monozygotic CF twin pairs shared significantly more nucleotide-identical clonotypes than unrelated CF individuals did. Age, concordance and disease severity did not associate with shared CDR3 numbers. Median Simpson clonality of 0.0095 suggested naive T cells predominated.

Germline V gives CDR1 SGHRS, CDR2 YFSETQ. CDR3 length: 15 residues. V gave up 1 base and J gave up 6 bases, with 13 bases separating them. The gene calls are TRBV5-1 and TRBJ2-2; unclear D gene. The clonotype originates from a woman younger than 45 with cystic fibrosis. The sequencing sample was made of blood. The CDR3 sequence: CASSLRPGGAGELFF. In DNA, the CDR3 is TGCGCCAGCAGCTTGCGCCCCGGTGGAGCCGGGGAGCTGTTTTTT. Based on the CDR3 plus reference TRBV5-1 and TRBJ2-2, the full variable domain is KAGVTQTPRYLIKTRGQQVTLSCSPISGHRSVSWYQQTPGQGLQFLFEYFSETQRNKGNFPGRFSGRQFSNSRSEMNVSTLELGDSALYLCASSLRPGGAGELFFGEGSRLTVL.